Listed below are T cell receptor beta chains from one sample, sequenced in a study of OX40 agonist ivuxolimab in advanced cancers. The protocol was immunoSEQ multiplex PCR, while the TCRdb copy is restricted to in-frame clones and leaves out a portion. Here the sample spans 19,000 or so clones, roughly four fifths being singletons. Material: CD4+ or CD8+ T cells sorted from blood, obtained in a trial of the OX40 agonist ivuxolimab. The source is an adult with an advanced solid tumor such as melanoma, head and neck, liver or kidney cancer. Each CDR3 is given with its conserved first and last residue. The order of the fields is clone size, J gene, V gene, D gene, CDR3 protein, CDR3 DNA. D genes are given only for firm matches. Expanded clones get a size class; other rows say once, few or many, or leave the size out.

. | TRBJ2-1 | TRBV27 | TRBD1 | CASSLLTGGIFHNEQFF | TGTGCCAGCAGTTTGTTGACAGGGGGAATCTTTCACAATGAGCAGTTCTTC
. | TRBJ2-1 | TRBV21-1 | . | CASSKGGGSPYNEQFF | TGTGCCAGCAGCAAAGGGGGCGGAAGCCCTTACAATGAGCAGTTCTTC
. | TRBJ1-2 | TRBV7-2 | TRBD1 | CASSLMGQGADGYTF | TGTGCCAGCAGCTTAATGGGACAGGGGGCGGATGGCTACACCTTC
. | TRBJ2-1 | TRBV11-2 | TRBD2 | CASSPTSGSGMGYNEQFF | TGTGCCAGCAGCCCCACTAGCGGGAGTGGTATGGGGTACAATGAGCAGTTCTTC
. | TRBJ1-1 | TRBV6-1 | . | CASSERGVTEAFF | TGTGCCAGCAGTGAAAGGGGGGTCACTGAAGCTTTCTTT
. | TRBJ2-7 | TRBV27 | . | CASSLSISYEQYF | TGTGCCAGCAGTTTATCGATATCCTACGAGCAGTACTTC
. | TRBJ1-5 | TRBV19 | . | CASSIGEADNQPQHF | TGTGCCAGTAGTATAGGGGAGGCAGACAATCAGCCCCAGCATTTT
. | TRBJ1-2 | TRBV5-1 | TRBD1 | CASSLHPGQGLYGYTF | TGCGCCAGCAGCTTACACCCGGGACAGGGTTTGTATGGCTACACCTTC
. | TRBJ2-3 | TRBV4-1 | TRBD2 | CASSVKAGLAVADTQYF | TGCGCCAGCAGCGTCAAAGCTGGACTAGCGGTGGCAGATACGCAGTATTTT
. | TRBJ1-1 | TRBV6-5 | . | CASSYSTVMNTEAFF | TGTGCCAGCAGTTACTCCACAGTGATGAACACTGAAGCTTTCTTT
. | TRBJ2-2 | TRBV27 | TRBD1 | CASSLVRTGGPFTGELFF | TGTGCCAGCAGTTTAGTGAGGACAGGGGGCCCTTTCACCGGGGAGCTGTTTTTT
. | TRBJ1-1 | TRBV30 | . | CAWTPWGALTEAFF | TGTGCCTGGACCCCGTGGGGAGCTCTCACTGAAGCTTTCTTT
. | TRBJ1-6 | TRBV27 | . | CASSFGANSPLHF | TGTGCCAGCAGTTTCGGGGCCAATTCACCCCTCCACTTT
. | TRBJ2-7 | TRBV2 | . | CASSEDGGLTNEQYF | TGTGCCAGCAGTGAAGATGGCGGGCTCACAAACGAGCAGTACTTC
. | TRBJ1-5 | TRBV4-1 | . | CASSPRQDGQPQHF | TGCGCCAGCAGCCCCAGACAGGACGGACAGCCCCAGCATTTT
. | TRBJ1-1 | TRBV7-9 | . | CASSFLQTENTEAFF | TGTGCCAGCAGCTTTCTCCAGACAGAGAACACTGAAGCTTTCTTT
. | TRBJ1-2 | TRBV27 | . | CASSLRQRGYTF | TGTGCCAGCAGTCTCCGACAGAGGGGCTACACCTTC
. | TRBJ1-2 | TRBV6-1 | . | CASSEAVSYGYTF | TGTGCCAGCAGTGAAGCAGTGTCATATGGCTACACCTTC
. | TRBJ1-5 | TRBV4-3 | . | CASSPGEHSNQPQHF | TGCGCCAGCAGCCCAGGGGAGCATAGCAATCAGCCCCAGCATTTT
few | TRBJ2-3 | TRBV15 | . | CATSRDGQATDTQYF | TGTGCCACCAGCAGAGATGGTCAGGCCACAGATACGCAGTATTTT
. | TRBJ1-1 | TRBV10-3 | . | CAISESVSVNTEAFF | TGTGCCATCAGTGAGTCAGTCAGCGTGAACACTGAAGCTTTCTTT
. | TRBJ1-4 | TRBV4-1 | . | CASSLPPPGTNEKLFF | TGCGCCAGCAGCCTCCCACCACCAGGGACTAATGAAAAACTGTTTTTT
. | TRBJ1-5 | TRBV4-1 | TRBD1 | CASSQKYRDRGSPQHF | TGCGCCAGCAGCCAAAAATACCGGGACAGGGGCTCGCCCCAGCATTTT
few | TRBJ2-5 | TRBV28 | TRBD2 | CASSPERGGGETQYF | TGTGCCAGCAGTCCTGAGCGGGGGGGCGGGGAGACCCAGTACTTC
. | TRBJ2-7 | TRBV7-3 | . | CASSIGPGETYEQYF | TGTGCCAGCAGCATAGGACCTGGAGAAACCTACGAGCAGTACTTC
once | TRBJ2-3 | TRBV7-2 | . | CASSPSDPQGGRADTQYF | TGTGCCAGCAGCCCTTCGGACCCTCAGGGAGGTCGAGCAGATACGCAGTATTTT
few | TRBJ2-5 | TRBV29-1 | . | CSVEGGQETQYF | TGCAGCGTTGAGGGGGGACAAGAGACCCAGTACTTC
. | TRBJ1-1 | TRBV19 | . | CASSIPGRGDTEAFF | TGTGCCAGTAGTATCCCGGGGCGCGGGGACACTGAAGCTTTCTTT
. | TRBJ2-1 | TRBV27 | TRBD2 | CASSRNSGTSGRYNEQFF | TGTGCCAGCAGTCGGAACTCCGGGACTAGCGGGCGGTACAATGAGCAGTTCTTC
. | TRBJ2-7 | TRBV19 | . | CASKNTESYEQYF | TGTGCCAGTAAAAATACAGAGAGCTACGAGCAGTACTTC